Below, 32 T cell receptor beta chains from the same sample are listed, as sequenced in a study of cytomegalovirus exposure and HLA in healthy donors. A multiplex PCR was run with 60 Vbeta primers and 13 Jbeta primers. Assay: immunoSEQ multiplex PCR; the TCRdb copy retains only in-frame clones and omits some. The table has roughly 130,000 clones, 75% to 90% seen once. The source material was PBMCs. These TCRs come from a male donor in good health and CMV-seronegative.

This chain joins TRBV30 and TRBJ2-7, with D perhaps matching TRBD2 (6 bases). The germline V gene encodes CDR1 GTSNPN and CDR2 SVGIG (reference sequence). V was shortened by 2 bases and J by 4 bases, with 24 bases between the two germline ends. The CDR3 consists of 17 residues. The CDR3, as DNA: TGTGCCTGGAGTACCAAGGGACTTCGTAATAGAGGATACGAGCAGTACTTC. Protein sequence: CAWSTKGLRNRGYEQYF.

The chain links TRBV5-1 to TRBJ2-1; weak D call: TRBD1 (6 bases). Germline CDR1 is SGHRS and CDR2 is YFSETQ. The V and J ends lost 1 base and 0 bases respectively, with 11 bases between them. This CDR3 is 16 amino acids long. The CDR3 region is CASSLNAGDSYNEQFF. The CDR3, as DNA: TGCGCCAGCAGCTTGAACGCAGGGGACTCCTACAATGAGCAGTTCTTC.

The chain joins TRBV29-1 to TRBJ2-3, with 8 bases lining up with TRBD1. This CDR3 is built from 15 residues. The V gene's germline CDR1 is SQVTM and CDR2 ANQGSEA. Trimming at V came to 6 bases and at J to 0 bases, leaving 8 bases not matched to a gene. DNA for the CDR3: TGCAGCGTCGTCTCGACAGGGGTCAGCACAGATACGCAGTATTTT. It is translated as CSVVSTGVSTDTQYF.

This chain joins TRBV7-9 and TRBJ2-3, with no clear D. This CDR3 has 12 residues. Germline CDR1 SEHNR, CDR2 FQNEAQ (reference sequence). Trimming removed 5 bases at V and 2 bases at J, with 5 bases between. In DNA form, the CDR3 reads TGTGCCAGCAGCCCTTACACAGATACGCAGTATTTT. It codes for CASSPYTDTQYF.

CDR3: CASSLDGRRGYTF. CDR3 coding DNA: TGTGCCAGCAGCTTAGATGGCAGGCGCGGCTACACCTTC. This rearrangement joins TRBV7-2 to TRBJ1-2; D gene unclear. The germline V gene has CDR1 SGHTA and CDR2 FQGNSA. The CDR3 has 13 amino acids. V lost 1 base and J 8 bases, leaving 11 bases between the germline ends.

The rearrangement links TRBV5-6 to TRBJ2-1; 8 bases are a match to TRBD2. The CDR3 is made up of 18 amino acids. Germline CDR1 is SGHDT and CDR2 is YYEEEE. With V trimmed by 2 bases and J by 0 bases, 10 bases remained unmatched. The CDR3 is CASSLRVSGTDSYNEQFF. The DNA for the CDR3 is TGTGCCAGCAGCTTACGGGTTAGCGGGACTGACTCCTACAATGAGCAGTTCTTC. Filled out from reference TRBV5-6 and TRBJ2-1, the complete variable domain reads DAGVTQSPTHLIKTRGQQVTLRCSPKSGHDTVSWYQQALGQGPQFIFQYYEEEERQRGNFPDRFSGHQFPNYSSELNVNALLLGDSALYLCASSLRVSGTDSYNEQFFGPGTRLTVL.

In this sample, this clone turned up a few times. The chain combines TRBV6-5 with TRBJ2-7, with 12 nucleotides matching TRBD2. From germline, CDR1 is MNHEY and CDR2 SVGAGI. This CDR3 comprises 15 residues. With V trimmed by 0 bases and J by 5 bases, 2 bases remained unmatched. The CDR3 region is CASSYSTSGGHEQYF. CDR3 DNA sequence: TGTGCCAGCAGTTACTCGACTAGCGGGGGCCACGAGCAGTACTTC.

The chain combines TRBV7-6 with TRBJ2-3, with a weak D call TRBD2 (6 bases). Between the trimmed V and J ends, which lost 5 bases and 8 bases, there was a span of 11 bases. The germline V gene has CDR1 SGHVS and CDR2 FNYEAQ. The CDR3 spans 12 residues. The CDR3 protein is CASSPGLLTQYF. The CDR3 DNA reads as TGTGCCAGCAGCCCGGGACTCCTTACGCAGTATTTT.

This sequence joins TRBV6-1 and TRBJ1-3, with a weak D call TRBD1 (6 bases). This CDR3 has 15 residues. Germline V gene data show CDR1 as MNHNS and CDR2 as SASEGT. Trimming took 6 bases from V and 3 from J, leaving 15 bases between them. The CDR3 loop reads CASRQGPSLGNTIYF. CDR3 sequence (DNA): TGTGCCAGCAGACAGGGACCGAGCCTTGGAAACACCATATATTTT.

The chain carries TRBV5-1 and TRBJ1-1; TRBD1 aligns across 9 bases. The germline V gene has CDR1 SGHRS and CDR2 YFSETQ. The CDR3 consists of 17 residues. V lost 3 bases, J lost 1 base, and 10 bases stayed unmatched. The CDR3 nucleotides are TGCGCCAGCAGCTGGCGTGGCCGGGACAGGGAGAACACTGAAGCTTTCTTT. Translated: CASSWRGRDRENTEAFF.

The V call is TRBV27, the J call TRBJ1-3; 10 bases line up with TRBD1. CDR3 length equals 14 residues. V was clipped by 9 bases and J by 2 bases; unmatched bases: 4. In germline, CDR1 is MNHEY, CDR2 SMNVEV (reference sequence). CDR3: CASRQGAPGNTIYF. CDR3 coding DNA: TGTGCCAGTAGACAGGGGGCGCCTGGAAACACCATATATTTT.

The chain combines TRBV7-9 with TRBJ1-1; 10 bases are shared with TRBD1. Per the germline V gene, CDR1 is SEHNR and CDR2 is FQNEAQ (reference sequence). CDR3 length equals 14 residues. V trimming: 6 bases; J trimming: 5 bases; junction bases outside the gene matches: 6. CDR3 in DNA: TGTGCCAGCAGTACTCGGACAGGGGGAACTGAAGCTTTCTTT. This translates into CASSTRTGGTEAFF.

The chain couples TRBV6-1 to TRBJ2-1; a weak D match, TRBD2 (7 bases). The CDR3 is 17 amino acids. Germline loops: CDR1 MNHNS, CDR2 SASEGT. Deletions cut 2 bases from V and 0 bases from J, with 14 bases between. This chain's CDR3 is CASSELGGGSSYNEQFF. The CDR3 DNA sequence: TGTGCCAGCAGTGAACTGGGGGGCGGGAGCTCCTACAATGAGCAGTTCTTC.

V is TRBV27 and J is TRBJ2-1; D possibly corresponds to TRBD2 (6 bases). The CDR3 sequence is 14 residues long. Germline V CDR1 and CDR2: MNHEY, SMNVEV (reference sequence). Deletions cut 4 bases from V and 10 bases from J, with 17 bases between. The chain's CDR3 is CASSSVRGVEEQFF. DNA of the CDR3: TGTGCCAGCAGTTCCGTACGCGGGGTCGAGGAGCAGTTCTTC.

The rearrangement links TRBV7-9 to TRBJ1-1; no clear D gene. V lost 1 base and J 8 bases, leaving 8 bases between the germline ends. The CDR3 covers 12 residues. CDR1 is SEHNR and CDR2 is FQNEAQ in the germline V gene (reference sequence). CDR3 coding DNA: TGTGCCAGCAGCTTAGGGTACTTCGAAGCTTTCTTT. Encoded protein: CASSLGYFEAFF. The complete variable domain, with remaining parts taken from reference TRBV7-9 and TRBJ1-1, reads DTGVSQNPRHKITKRGQNVTFRCDPISEHNRLYWYRQTLGQGPEFLTYFQNEAQLEKSRLLSDRFSAERPKGSFSTLEIQRTEQGDSAMYLCASSLGYFEAFFGQGTRLTVV.

The chain has TRBV2 and TRBJ1-4; 8 positions agree with TRBD1. The J segment lost 7 bases and the V segment lost 8 bases, leaving 9 bases of the junction unmatched. Germline-derived CDR1 and CDR2 are SNHLY and FYNNEI. This CDR3 has 14 residues. Here the CDR3 reads CASGEDRVSEKLFF. The DNA of the CDR3 is TGTGCCAGCGGAGAGGACAGGGTATCTGAAAAACTGTTTTTT.

This chain uses TRBV30 with TRBJ2-3; D remains ambiguous. In germline, CDR1 is GTSNPN, CDR2 SVGIG (reference sequence). This CDR3 is built from 11 residues. The V and J ends lost 2 bases and 8 bases respectively, with 8 bases between them. In DNA form, the CDR3 reads TGTGCCTGGAGTTTAGGCGGTACGCAGTATTTT. Protein product: CAWSLGGTQYF.

This chain links TRBV5-1 with TRBJ2-7; D perhaps matches TRBD2 (5 bases). Trimming stripped 1 base from V and 4 bases from J, with 15 bases between. The CDR3 runs 15 residues. Germline assignment: CDR1 SGHRS and CDR2 YFSETQ. This chain's CDR3 is CASSLLSDGLYEQYF. In DNA, the CDR3 is TGCGCCAGCAGCTTGTTGTCGGACGGACTGTACGAGCAGTACTTC.

This chain uses TRBV28 with TRBJ1-5; no clear D. The length of the CDR3 is 14 residues. Per the germline V gene, CDR1 is MDHEN and CDR2 is SYDVKM. The V and J ends lost 3 bases and 3 bases respectively, with 9 bases between them. Written as DNA, the CDR3 is TGTGCCAGCAGTTTTGTGGGAGTCAATCAGCCCCAGCATTTT. It encodes CASSFVGVNQPQHF.

The rearrangement uses TRBV10-1 and TRBJ2-3, with D perhaps matching TRBD2 (6 bases). The CDR3 covers 14 residues. The V end lost 6 bases, the J end lost 2 bases, and 12 bases lay between the germline ends. The germline V gene encodes CDR1 WNHNN and CDR2 SYGVQD (reference sequence). CDR3: CASSPGTLTDTQYF. The CDR3 DNA reads as TGCGCCAGCAGCCCCGGGACTCTCACAGATACGCAGTATTTT.

The chain has TRBV6-1 and TRBJ1-1, with D hard to call. V lost 4 bases and J 0 bases, leaving 15 bases between the germline ends. Germline-derived CDR1 and CDR2 are MNHNS and SASEGT. CDR3 length: 16 residues. The CDR3 nucleotides read TGTGCCAGCAGTGGGGAGGGTGCGATCTTGAACACTGAAGCTTTCTTT. This sequence encodes CASSGEGAILNTEAFF.

This chain uses TRBV9 with TRBJ1-1, with D hard to call. CDR1 and CDR2 from the germline V gene are SGDLS and YYNGEE. The CDR3 runs to 13 residues. Trimming removed 1 base from V and 3 bases from J, with 7 bases in between. The CDR3 loop is CASSVQVDTEAFF. CDR3 DNA sequence: TGTGCCAGCAGCGTACAGGTTGACACTGAAGCTTTCTTT.

The gene calls are TRBV7-3 and TRBJ1-2; the match to TRBD1 covers 10 bases. The CDR3 has 13 residues. Per germline, CDR1 SGHTA and CDR2 FQGTGA. Trimming at V came to 5 bases and at J to 7 bases, leaving 4 bases not matched to a gene. CDR3: CASSLGQGLGYTF. CDR3 nucleotides: TGTGCCAGCAGCCTGGGACAGGGGCTTGGCTACACCTTC.

This clone was recorded a few times. V gene TRBV5-4 combines with J gene TRBJ1-4; a weak D match, TRBD1 (6 bases). Germline V lookup: CDR1 SGHNT, CDR2 YYREEE (reference sequence). The V gene lost 2 bases and the J gene lost 5 bases, with 10 bases spanning the gap. CDR3 length: 14 amino acids. The chain's CDR3 is CASSLQGSNEKLFF. DNA of the CDR3: TGTGCCAGCAGCTTACAGGGTTCCAATGAAAAACTGTTTTTT.

Regarding this clone: A read error may account for a junction end that differs from germline. This chain uses TRBV7-9 with TRBJ2-2; TRBD2 agrees at 10 bases. This CDR3 spans 16 amino acids. Germline V gene sequence: CDR1 SEHNR, CDR2 FQNEAQ (reference sequence). CDR3 region: CSSSSRLAGNTGELFF. Written as DNA, the CDR3 is TGTTCCAGCAGCTCCCGACTAGCGGGGAACACCGGGGAGCTGTTTTTT. Full variable domain (rest looked up from reference TRBV7-9 and TRBJ2-2): DTGVSQNPRHKITKRGQNVTFRCDPISEHNRLYWYRQTLGQGPEFLTYFQNEAQLEKSRLLSDRFSAERPKGSFSTLEIQRTEQGDSAMYLCSSSSRLAGNTGELFFGEGSRLTVL.

This clone was recorded a few times. V gene TRBV27 combines with J gene TRBJ1-5, with D tentatively TRBD1 (5 bases). This CDR3 contains 13 residues. Germline assignment: CDR1 MNHEY and CDR2 SMNVEV (reference sequence). Deletions cut 3 bases from V and 7 bases from J, with 10 bases between. The CDR3 reads CASSFYGGQPQHF. The CDR3 region has the DNA TGTGCCAGCAGTTTCTATGGGGGGCAGCCCCAGCATTTT.

The rearrangement joins TRBV6-1 to TRBJ1-1; possibly TRBD1 for D (6 bases). This CDR3 contains 15 residues. The germline gives CDR1 MNHNS, CDR2 SASEGT. The V end was cut by 4 bases, the J end by 0 bases, with 12 bases between. CDR3 DNA sequence: TGTGCCAGCAGTGCCCTGGGGGCTATGAACACTGAAGCTTTCTTT. This codes for CASSALGAMNTEAFF.

The chain employs TRBV7-8 and TRBJ2-7; D not resolved. The CDR3 extends over 14 amino acids. V lost 5 bases and J 5 bases, leaving 16 bases between the germline ends. Germline V CDR1 and CDR2: SGHVS, FQNEAQ. DNA for the CDR3: TGTGCCAGCAGCGAGATTGATCTCCTGGACGAGCAGTACTTC. This gives the protein CASSEIDLLDEQYF.

The chain combines TRBV7-2 with TRBJ2-1, with D perhaps TRBD1 (6 bases). Trimming cost V 2 bases and J 6 bases, with 11 bases left between them. CDR1 and CDR2 from the germline V gene are SGHTA and FQGNSA. The CDR3 runs 14 residues. The CDR3, as DNA: TGTGCCAGCAGCTTAAAATCAGGGGTCAATGAGCAGTTCTTC. It translates to CASSLKSGVNEQFF.

The chain is built from TRBV6-6 and TRBJ2-3; perhaps TRBD1 as D (7 bases). The germline V and J ends were trimmed by 6 bases and 13 bases, with 14 bases remaining between them. The CDR3 runs 11 residues. Germline V CDR1 and CDR2: MNHNY, SVGAGI (reference sequence). The CDR3, as DNA: TGTGCCAGCAGGATCGGGGGACAGAAGTATTTT. It yields the protein CASRIGGQKYF.

The chain uses TRBV6-1 and TRBJ2-7, with 10 positions matching TRBD1. This CDR3 has 15 residues. J lost 2 bases, V lost 5 bases, and 6 bases had no gene match. CDR1 is MNHNS, CDR2 SASEGT, per germline. CDR3 region: CASSSGTGVPYEQYF. The CDR3 DNA is TGTGCCAGCAGTTCCGGGACAGGGGTCCCCTACGAGCAGTACTTC.

The chain employs TRBV7-2 and TRBJ1-5, with D maybe TRBD1 (6 bases). Trimming pared 5 bases from V and 4 bases from J, leaving 15 bases between. The germline V gene encodes CDR1 SGHTA and CDR2 FQGNSA. The CDR3 runs to 15 residues. CDR3: CASSTSDRSNQPQHF. The CDR3 DNA is TGTGCCAGCAGCACCTCGGACAGATCAAATCAGCCCCAGCATTTT.